The clone carrying this TCR beta chain occurred a few times. Its specificity is unknown. The V end lost 2 bases, the J end lost 3 bases, and 5 bases lay between the germline ends. There are 12 residues in the CDR3. CDR1 and CDR2 (germline): SGHTA, FQGNSA. These data come from a study of shared clonotypes between healthy human individuals. This was a deep-level run. The genomic DNA of each subset was split evenly across several immunoSEQ plates. TCRdb's table, derived via immunoSEQ multiplex PCR, lists solely in-frame clones and lacks some. Among more than 900,000 clones, roughly 74% were seen once, and the ten largest hold roughly 0.57%. Notes on the study in general: Relative to memory subsets, naive subsets generally showed larger estimated richness.

Sequenced sample: memory CD4+ T cells from PBMCs. The subset is: CD45RA-negative fraction. The V gene is TRBV7-2, the J gene TRBJ2-7, with no clear D. This receptor was identified in a young man in good health. Some clones in this sample may be carry-over from other donors' samples. The CDR3 loop is CASSLTNYEQYF. The CDR3 DNA follows: TGTGCCAGCAGCTTAACCAACTACGAGCAGTACTTC.